Here is one T cell receptor beta chain with its context. These data originate in a study of blood T cells in healthy people across ages. It was with a sample-barcoded 5' primer and a J-beta primer mix that a second PCR of roughly 6 to 12 cycles was run. Every cDNA molecule bore a tag from a template-switch adaptor containing 12 random nucleotides. TCRdb called the 5' RACE reads again in MiXCR, with one record for every CDR3 protein. The sample holds 1.5 million or so distinct CDR3 sequences, roughly two fifths seen once. Germline V lookup: CDR1 SGHRS, CDR2 YFSETQ. The length of the CDR3 is 14 residues. The germline V and J ends were trimmed by 1 base and 5 bases, with 12 bases remaining between them.

This sequence joins TRBV5-1 and TRBJ2-5; D gene ambiguous. The origin of this receptor is a young woman in good health. The sample comprised blood. The CDR3 spells CASSLMAARETQYF. For the CDR3, the DNA is TGCGCCAGCAGCTTGATGGCAGCAAGGGAGACCCAGTACTTC.